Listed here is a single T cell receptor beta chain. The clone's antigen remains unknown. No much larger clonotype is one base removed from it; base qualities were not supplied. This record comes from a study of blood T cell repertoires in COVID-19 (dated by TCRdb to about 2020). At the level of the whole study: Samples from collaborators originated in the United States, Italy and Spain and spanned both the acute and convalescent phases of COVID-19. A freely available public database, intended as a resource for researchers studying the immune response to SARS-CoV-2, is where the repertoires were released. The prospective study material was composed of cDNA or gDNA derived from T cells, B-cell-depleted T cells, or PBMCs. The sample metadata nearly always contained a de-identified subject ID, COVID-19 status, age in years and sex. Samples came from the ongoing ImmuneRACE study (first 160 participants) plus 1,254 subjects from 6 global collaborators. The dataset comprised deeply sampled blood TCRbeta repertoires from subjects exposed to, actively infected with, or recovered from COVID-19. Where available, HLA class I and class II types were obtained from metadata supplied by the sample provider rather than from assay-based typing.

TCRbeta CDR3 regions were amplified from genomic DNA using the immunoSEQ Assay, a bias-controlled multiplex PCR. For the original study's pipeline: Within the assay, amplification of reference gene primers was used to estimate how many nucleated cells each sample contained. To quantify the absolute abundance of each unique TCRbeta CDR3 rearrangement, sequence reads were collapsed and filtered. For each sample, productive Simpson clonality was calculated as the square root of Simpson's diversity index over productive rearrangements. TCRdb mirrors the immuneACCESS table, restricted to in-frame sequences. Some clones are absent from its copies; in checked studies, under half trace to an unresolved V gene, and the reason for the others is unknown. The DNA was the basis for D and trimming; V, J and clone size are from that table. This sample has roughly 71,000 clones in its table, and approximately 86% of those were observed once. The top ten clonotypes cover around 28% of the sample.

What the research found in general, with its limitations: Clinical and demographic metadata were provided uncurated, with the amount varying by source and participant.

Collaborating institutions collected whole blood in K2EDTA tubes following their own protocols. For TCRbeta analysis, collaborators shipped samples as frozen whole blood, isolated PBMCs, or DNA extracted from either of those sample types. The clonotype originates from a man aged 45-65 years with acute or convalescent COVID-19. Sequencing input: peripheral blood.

CDR3 sequence: CASSLAEAGQYEQYF. The bases are TGTGCCAGCAGCTTGGCTGAGGCAGGGCAGTACGAGCAGTACTTC. The sequence is built from TRBV5-5 and TRBJ2-7, and the D gene may be TRBD1, 5 bases matching. Reading from cysteine to phenylalanine, the CDR3 counts 15 amino acids. Only CDR3 DNA remains: 45 bases, in frame from the first base. V is pared back by 0 bases and J by 4 bases, with 14 bases lying between the germline termini. The germline V gene (reference sequence) provides CDR1 SGHKS and CDR2 YYEKEE.